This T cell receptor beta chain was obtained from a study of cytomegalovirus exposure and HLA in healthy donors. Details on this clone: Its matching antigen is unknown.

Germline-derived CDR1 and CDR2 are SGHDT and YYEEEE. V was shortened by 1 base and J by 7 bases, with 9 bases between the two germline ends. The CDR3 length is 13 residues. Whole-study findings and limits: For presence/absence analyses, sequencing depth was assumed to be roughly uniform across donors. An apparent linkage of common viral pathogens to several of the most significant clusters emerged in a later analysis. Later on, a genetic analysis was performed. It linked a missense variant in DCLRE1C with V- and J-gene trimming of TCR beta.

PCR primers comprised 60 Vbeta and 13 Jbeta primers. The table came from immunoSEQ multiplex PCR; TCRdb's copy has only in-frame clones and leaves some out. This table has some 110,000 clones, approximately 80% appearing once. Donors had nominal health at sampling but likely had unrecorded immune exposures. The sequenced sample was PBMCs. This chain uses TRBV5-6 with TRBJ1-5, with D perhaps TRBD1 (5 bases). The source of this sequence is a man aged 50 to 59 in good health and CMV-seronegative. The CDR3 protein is CASSLQGQQPQHF. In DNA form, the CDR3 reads TGTGCCAGCAGCTTGCAGGGCCAGCAGCCCCAGCATTTT. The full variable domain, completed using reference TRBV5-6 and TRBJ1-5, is DAGVTQSPTHLIKTRGQQVTLRCSPKSGHDTVSWYQQALGQGPQFIFQYYEEEERQRGNFPDRFSGHQFPNYSSELNVNALLLGDSALYLCASSLQGQQPQHFGDGTRLSIL.